A selection of T cell receptor beta chains follows, all from one sample in a study of T cell responses to AZD1222 COVID-19 vaccine. The assay was immunoSEQ multiplex PCR, and TCRdb's table has in-frame clones only and misses some. The table has around 160,000 clones, 70% to 90% seen once; the top ten hold around 5%. The specimen comprised peripheral blood, sampled on day 0 of AZD1222 vaccination. These receptors came from an adult in good health. Both conserved end residues are part of each CDR3. The D gene is left open where the match is weak. Clone size appears in some rows only: once, few, many, or a class for an expanded clone.

clone_size: .; j_call: TRBJ2-3; d_call: TRBD1; v_call: TRBV4-1; cdr3_nt: TGCGCCAGCAGTCATTCAGGGGGAGATACGCAGTATTTT; cdr3_aa: CASSHSGGDTQYF
clone_size: .; j_call: TRBJ1-1; d_call: .; v_call: TRBV12-3/TRBV12-4; cdr3_nt: TGTGCCAGCAGTCGACAGGTGAACACTGAAGCTTTCTTT; cdr3_aa: CASSRQVNTEAFF
clone_size: .; j_call: TRBJ1-1; d_call: TRBD1; v_call: TRBV7-9; cdr3_nt: TGTGCCAGCAACTTCCAGGGGGTCACTGAAGCTTTCTTT; cdr3_aa: CASNFQGVTEAFF
clone_size: .; j_call: TRBJ2-1; d_call: .; v_call: TRBV7-9; cdr3_nt: TGTGCCAGCAGCTTAGAGTATCTTAACAATGAGCAGTTCTTC; cdr3_aa: CASSLEYLNNEQFF
clone_size: .; j_call: TRBJ1-1; d_call: .; v_call: TRBV18; cdr3_nt: TGTGCCAGCTCACTTGACGGGGGGGCCACTGAAGCTTTCTTT; cdr3_aa: CASSLDGGATEAFF
clone_size: .; j_call: TRBJ2-7; d_call: .; v_call: TRBV6-5; cdr3_nt: TGTGCCAGCACTATACTCGAGCAGTACTTC; cdr3_aa: CASTILEQYF
clone_size: few; j_call: TRBJ2-7; d_call: TRBD1; v_call: TRBV7-2; cdr3_nt: TGTGCCAGCAGCCCCGGGACAGGGGCCTACGAGCAGTACTTC; cdr3_aa: CASSPGTGAYEQYF
clone_size: .; j_call: TRBJ1-2; d_call: .; v_call: TRBV21-1; cdr3_nt: TGTGCCAGCAGCAAAGCCCCCGGGACAGGGGATCCCATTAACTATGGCTACACCTTC; cdr3_aa: CASSKAPGTGDPINYGYTF
clone_size: .; j_call: TRBJ2-3; d_call: .; v_call: TRBV6-2/TRBV6-3; cdr3_nt: TGTGCCAGCAGTTCTCCAATATTTTCTGCGGGGAGAAGCACAGATACGCAGTATTTT; cdr3_aa: CASSSPIFSAGRSTDTQYF
clone_size: .; j_call: TRBJ1-1; d_call: .; v_call: TRBV7-9; cdr3_nt: TGTGCCAGCAGCGCCTCCGGGAGGGAGACTGAAGCTTTCTTT; cdr3_aa: CASSASGRETEAFF
clone_size: .; j_call: TRBJ2-7; d_call: .; v_call: TRBV5-1; cdr3_nt: TGCGCCAGCAGCCCCCCCTCAGGCAAAGCCTACGAGCAGTACTTC; cdr3_aa: CASSPPSGKAYEQYF
clone_size: .; j_call: TRBJ1-4; d_call: TRBD1; v_call: TRBV28; cdr3_nt: TGTGCCAGCAGTCCCACTCGGACAGGGACGGGCGAAAAACTGTTTTTT; cdr3_aa: CASSPTRTGTGEKLFF
clone_size: .; j_call: TRBJ1-1; d_call: TRBD1; v_call: TRBV7-2; cdr3_nt: TGTGCCAGCAGCTTATCGTCAGCAGGGGGTACTGAAGCTTTCTTT; cdr3_aa: CASSLSSAGGTEAFF
clone_size: .; j_call: TRBJ2-1; d_call: TRBD2; v_call: TRBV7-2; cdr3_nt: TGTGCCAGCAGCTTAGTCCCCGGGACTAGCTACAATGAGCAGTTCTTC; cdr3_aa: CASSLVPGTSYNEQFF
clone_size: .; j_call: TRBJ2-3; d_call: TRBD1; v_call: TRBV7-2; cdr3_nt: TGTGCCAGCAGCGAATTGACAGGGGGCTCTATTGGTACGCAGTATTTT; cdr3_aa: CASSELTGGSIGTQYF
clone_size: .; j_call: TRBJ1-1; d_call: .; v_call: TRBV6-6; cdr3_nt: TGTGCCAGCAGTTCCACCGGGACTCGTGAAGCTTTCTTT; cdr3_aa: CASSSTGTREAFF
clone_size: .; j_call: TRBJ1-1; d_call: .; v_call: TRBV28; cdr3_nt: TGTGCCAGCAGTCGGGGCTACACTGAAGCTTTCTTT; cdr3_aa: CASSRGYTEAFF